Reported below is one TCR beta chain. Its antigen has not been determined. The sample holds no much larger clone one base away, and base qualities are not on file. The same CDR3 also results from other DNA sequences found in this sample. TCRbeta CDR3 regions were amplified from genomic DNA using the immunoSEQ Assay, a bias-controlled multiplex PCR. As for the authors' bioinformatics: Nucleated cell counts per sample were estimated from amplification of reference gene primers within the assay. To quantify the absolute abundance of each unique TCRbeta CDR3 rearrangement, sequence reads were collapsed and filtered. Productive Simpson clonality was computed per sample as the square root of Simpson's diversity index over productive rearrangements. This is the immuneACCESS table as TCRdb keeps it, with only in-frame sequences that have V and J called. A part of the clones is gone; compared with another copy, unresolved V genes explain less than half, and the rest is unexplained. V and J calls plus clone size are reproduced from that table; the DNA served to infer D and trimming. The sample has about 190,000 clones on record, more than 85% of them singletons. 1.1% of the sample goes to the ten largest clones.

The data are from a study of blood T cell repertoires in COVID-19 (TCRdb year 2020). Looking at the study overall: Collaborator samples came from the United States, Italy and Spain and covered acute and convalescent phases of COVID-19. The dataset comprised deeply sampled blood TCRbeta repertoires from subjects exposed to, actively infected with, or recovered from COVID-19. Where available, HLA class I and class II types were taken from metadata supplied by the sample provider and were not determined by assay-based typing. Nearly every sample came with metadata listing a de-identified subject ID, COVID-19 status, age in years and sex. The repertoires were released in a freely available public database intended as a resource for research on the immune response to SARS-CoV-2. The samples were drawn from two sources: the first 160 participants of the ongoing ImmuneRACE study, and over 1,000 subjects contributed by 6 global collaborators. The prospective study material was composed of cDNA or gDNA derived from T cells, B-cell-depleted T cells, or PBMCs.

The collaborating institutions used their own protocols to collect whole blood in K2EDTA tubes. Collaborator samples were shipped for TCRbeta analysis as frozen whole blood, isolated PBMCs, or DNA extracted from either sample type. General study outcomes and caveats: How much clinical and demographic metadata was included differed by source and by participant, and the metadata was provided uncurated.

The CDR3, cysteine through phenylalanine, is 15 amino acids long. The sequence is cut down to CDR3 DNA, 45 bases in frame from base 1. Per the germline V gene, SGHRS is the CDR1 and YFSETQ is the CDR2. Ends trimmed: V by 3 bases, J by 3 bases; bases unmatched to a gene: 4. The V gene is TRBV5-1 and the J gene is TRBJ2-1, with 9 central nucleotides matching TRBD1. The sequence was obtained from a man under 40 with acute or convalescent COVID-19. The sequenced sample consisted of peripheral blood. The DNA sequence is as follows: TGCGCCAGCAGCTCTGGACAGGGGATCTACAATGAGCAGTTCTTC. Translated, this gives CASSSGQGIYNEQFF.